This note documents a single T cell receptor beta chain sequence. The antigen is not known. This sample was taken from a study of CD8+ T cells in alopecia areata. Across the whole study: Treated patients swallowed 5 to 10 mg of oral tofacitinib twice daily. Study-wide points: Many expanded lesional clones remained in scalp and blood on tofacitinib. On tofacitinib, scalp clonality and expanded CD8+ clones among top 100 fell significantly. The study found higher clonality in lesional than normal scalp, especially in alopecia totalis/universalis.

With 0 bases removed from V and 5 bases from J, the gap between germline ends came to 8 bases. The length of the CDR3 is 13 residues. CDR1 SNHLY and CDR2 FYNNEI come from the germline V gene. cDNA reverse transcribed from extracted RNA served as the sequencing template. This table comes from immunoSEQ multiplex PCR, and its TCRdb copy is limited to in-frame clones, with some not included. The data show about 270,000 clones, 60% seen once. The treatment: oral pan-JAK inhibitor, 5-10 mg twice daily. The source material was CD4+ T cells sorted from blood, sampled around week 54, from a patient treated with tofacitinib. The sequence came from a human donor with alopecia areata. This rearrangement joins TRBV2 to TRBJ2-7, with D possibly matching TRBD2 (6 bases). The CDR3 loop reads CASSEAGGDEQYF. The CDR3 nucleotides are TGTGCCAGCAGTGAAGCTGGAGGGGACGAGCAGTACTTC.